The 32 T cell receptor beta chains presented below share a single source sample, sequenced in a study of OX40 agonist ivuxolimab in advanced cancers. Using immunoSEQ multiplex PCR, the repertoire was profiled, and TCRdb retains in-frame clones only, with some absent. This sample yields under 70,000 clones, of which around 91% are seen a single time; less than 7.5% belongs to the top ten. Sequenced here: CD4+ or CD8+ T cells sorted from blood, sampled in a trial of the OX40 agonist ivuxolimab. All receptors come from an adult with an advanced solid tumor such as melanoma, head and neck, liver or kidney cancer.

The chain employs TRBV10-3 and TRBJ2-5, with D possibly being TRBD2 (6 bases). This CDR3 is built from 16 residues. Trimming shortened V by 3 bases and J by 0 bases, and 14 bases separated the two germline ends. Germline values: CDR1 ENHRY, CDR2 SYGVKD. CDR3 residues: CAISEETRSNQETQYF. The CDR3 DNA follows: TGTGCCATCAGTGAAGAGACTAGAAGTAACCAAGAGACCCAGTACTTC.

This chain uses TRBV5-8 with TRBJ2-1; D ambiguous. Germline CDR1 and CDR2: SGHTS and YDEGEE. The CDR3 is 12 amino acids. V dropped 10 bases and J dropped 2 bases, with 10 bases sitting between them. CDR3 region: CACGSAYNEQFF. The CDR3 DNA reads TGTGCCTGCGGAAGCGCCTACAATGAGCAGTTCTTC.

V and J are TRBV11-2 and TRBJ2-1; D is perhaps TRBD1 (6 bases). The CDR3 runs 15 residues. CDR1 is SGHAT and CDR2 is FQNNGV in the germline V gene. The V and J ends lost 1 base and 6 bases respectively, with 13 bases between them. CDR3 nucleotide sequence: TGTGCCAGCAGCTTAGTGGCAGGGGCGCCCAATGAGCAGTTCTTC. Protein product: CASSLVAGAPNEQFF.

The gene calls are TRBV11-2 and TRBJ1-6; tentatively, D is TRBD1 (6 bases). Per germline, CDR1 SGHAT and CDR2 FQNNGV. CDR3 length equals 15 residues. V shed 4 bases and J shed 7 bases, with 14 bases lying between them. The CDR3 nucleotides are TGTGCCAGCAGCTCTCTGGGCGGGACAAATTCACCCCTCCACTTT. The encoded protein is CASSSLGGTNSPLHF.

CDR3 coding DNA: TGTGCCAGCAGCCTCGGACAGGGAAACACCGGGGAGCTGTTTTTT. This codes for CASSLGQGNTGELFF. The rearrangement joins TRBV2 to TRBJ2-2; 8 nucleotides line up with TRBD1. The CDR3 extends over 15 amino acids. J gave up 2 bases and V 6 bases, and 5 bases lay outside the gene matches. Germline V gene data show CDR1 as SNHLY and CDR2 as FYNNEI.

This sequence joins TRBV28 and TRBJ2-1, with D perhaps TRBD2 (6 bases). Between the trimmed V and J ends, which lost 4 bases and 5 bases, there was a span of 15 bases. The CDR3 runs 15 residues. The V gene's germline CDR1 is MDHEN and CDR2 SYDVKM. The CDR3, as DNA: TGTGCCAGCAGTTATGAGGAGGGCAGCAACAATGAGCAGTTCTTC. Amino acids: CASSYEEGSNNEQFF.

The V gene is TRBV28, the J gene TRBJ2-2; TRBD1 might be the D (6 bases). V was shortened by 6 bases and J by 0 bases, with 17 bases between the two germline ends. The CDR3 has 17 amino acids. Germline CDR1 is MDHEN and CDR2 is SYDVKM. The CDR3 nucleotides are TGTGCCAGCAGGACCGGGACACAGAGCCCGAACACCGGGGAGCTGTTTTTT. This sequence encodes CASRTGTQSPNTGELFF. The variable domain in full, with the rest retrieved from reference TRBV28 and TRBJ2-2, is DVKVTQSSRYLVKRTGEKVFLECVQDMDHENMFWYRQDPGLGLRLIYFSYDVKMKEKGDIPEGYSVSREKKERFSLILESASTNQTSMYLCASRTGTQSPNTGELFFGEGSRLTVL.

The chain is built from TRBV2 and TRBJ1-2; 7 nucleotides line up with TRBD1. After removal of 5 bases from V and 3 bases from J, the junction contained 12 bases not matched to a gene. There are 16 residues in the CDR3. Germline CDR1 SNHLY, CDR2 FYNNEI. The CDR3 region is CASSSHSQGPYYGYTF. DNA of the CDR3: TGTGCCAGCAGTTCCCATTCACAGGGGCCGTACTATGGCTACACCTTC. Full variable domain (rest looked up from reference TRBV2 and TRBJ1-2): EPEVTQTPSHQVTQMGQEVILRCVPISNHLYFYWYRQILGQKVEFLVSFYNNEISEKSEIFDDQFSVERPDGSNFTLKIRSTKLEDSAMYFCASSSHSQGPYYGYTFGSGTRLTVV.

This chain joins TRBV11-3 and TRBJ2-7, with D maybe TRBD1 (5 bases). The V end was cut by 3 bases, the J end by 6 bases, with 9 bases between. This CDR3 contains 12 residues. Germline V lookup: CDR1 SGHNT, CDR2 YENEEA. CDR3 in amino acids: CASSFSGLEQYF. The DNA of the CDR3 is TGTGCCAGCAGCTTCTCAGGGCTCGAGCAGTACTTC.

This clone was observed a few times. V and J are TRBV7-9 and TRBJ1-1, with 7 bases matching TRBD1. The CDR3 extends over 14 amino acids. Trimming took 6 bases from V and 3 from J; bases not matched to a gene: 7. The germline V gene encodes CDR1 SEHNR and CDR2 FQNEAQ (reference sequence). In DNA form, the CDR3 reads TGTGCCAGCAGTAGACAGGGATGGGACACTGAAGCTTTCTTT. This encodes CASSRQGWDTEAFF.

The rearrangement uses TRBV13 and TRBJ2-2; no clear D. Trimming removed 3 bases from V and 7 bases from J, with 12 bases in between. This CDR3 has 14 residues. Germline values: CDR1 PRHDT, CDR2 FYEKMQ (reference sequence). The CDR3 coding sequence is TGTGCCAGCAGCTTTCCTAGAGCCAACGGGGAGCTGTTTTTT. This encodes CASSFPRANGELFF.

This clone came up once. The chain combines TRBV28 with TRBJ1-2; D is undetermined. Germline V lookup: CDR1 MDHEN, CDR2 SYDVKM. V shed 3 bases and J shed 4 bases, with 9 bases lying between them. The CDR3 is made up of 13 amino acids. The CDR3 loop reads CASSFSATYGYTF. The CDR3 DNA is TGTGCCAGCAGTTTTTCGGCGACCTATGGCTACACCTTC.

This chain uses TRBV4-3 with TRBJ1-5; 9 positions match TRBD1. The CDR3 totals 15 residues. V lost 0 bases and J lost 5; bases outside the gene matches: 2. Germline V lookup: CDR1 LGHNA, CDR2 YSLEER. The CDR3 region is CASSQDGTGYQPQHF. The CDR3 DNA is TGCGCCAGCAGCCAAGACGGGACAGGGTATCAGCCCCAGCATTTT.

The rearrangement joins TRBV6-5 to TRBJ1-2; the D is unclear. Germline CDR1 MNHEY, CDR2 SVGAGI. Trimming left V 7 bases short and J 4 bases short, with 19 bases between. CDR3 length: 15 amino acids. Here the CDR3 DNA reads TGTGCCAGCACACGCCCGGGCGAAGAACCCTATGGCTACACCTTC. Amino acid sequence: CASTRPGEEPYGYTF.

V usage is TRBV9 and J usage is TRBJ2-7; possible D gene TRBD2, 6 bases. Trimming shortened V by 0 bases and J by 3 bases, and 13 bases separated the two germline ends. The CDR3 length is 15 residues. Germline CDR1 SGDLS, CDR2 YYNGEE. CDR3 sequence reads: CASSVGSSGFYEQYF. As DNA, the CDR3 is TGTGCCAGCAGCGTAGGATCCAGCGGGTTCTACGAGCAGTACTTC.

In DNA form, the CDR3 reads TGTGCCAGCAGCCAAGAATTTGCGGGCCCCGCTTGGGAGCAGTTCTTC. Translated: CASSQEFAGPAWEQFF. The chain recombines TRBV14 with TRBJ2-1, with a possible D match to TRBD2 (5 bases). This CDR3 spans 16 amino acids. V dropped 0 bases and J dropped 10 bases, with 19 bases sitting between them. CDR1 is SGHDN, CDR2 FVKESK, per germline. Drawing the rest from reference TRBV14 and TRBJ2-1, the complete variable domain is EAGVTQFPSHSVIEKGQTVTLRCDPISGHDNLYWYRRVMGKEIKFLLHFVKESKQDESGMPNNRFLAERTGGTYSTLKVQPAELEDSGVYFCASSQEFAGPAWEQFFGPGTRLTVL.

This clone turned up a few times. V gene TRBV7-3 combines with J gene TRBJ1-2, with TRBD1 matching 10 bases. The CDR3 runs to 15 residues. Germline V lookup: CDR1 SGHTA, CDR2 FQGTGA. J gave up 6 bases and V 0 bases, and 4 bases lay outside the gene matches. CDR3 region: CASSLTGQGPHGYTF. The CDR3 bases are TGTGCCAGCAGCTTAACGGGACAGGGGCCTCATGGCTACACCTTC.

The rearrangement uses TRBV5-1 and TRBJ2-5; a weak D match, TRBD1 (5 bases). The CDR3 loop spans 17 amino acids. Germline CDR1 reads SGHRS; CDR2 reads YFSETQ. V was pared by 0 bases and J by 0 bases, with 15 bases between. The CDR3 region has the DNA TGCGCCAGCAGCTTGGGAGAGGACACAAACTACCAAGAGACCCAGTACTTC. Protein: CASSLGEDTNYQETQYF.

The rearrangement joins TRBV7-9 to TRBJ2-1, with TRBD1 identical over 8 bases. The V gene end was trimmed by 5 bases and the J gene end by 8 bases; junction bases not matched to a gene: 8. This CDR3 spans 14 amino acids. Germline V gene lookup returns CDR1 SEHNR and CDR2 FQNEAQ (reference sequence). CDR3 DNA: TGTGCCAGCAGCGGCCACACAGGGGGTGATGAGCAGTTCTTC. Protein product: CASSGHTGGDEQFF. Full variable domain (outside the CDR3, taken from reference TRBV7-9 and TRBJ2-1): DTGVSQNPRHKITKRGQNVTFRCDPISEHNRLYWYRQTLGQGPEFLTYFQNEAQLEKSRLLSDRFSAERPKGSFSTLEIQRTEQGDSAMYLCASSGHTGGDEQFFGPGTRLTVL.

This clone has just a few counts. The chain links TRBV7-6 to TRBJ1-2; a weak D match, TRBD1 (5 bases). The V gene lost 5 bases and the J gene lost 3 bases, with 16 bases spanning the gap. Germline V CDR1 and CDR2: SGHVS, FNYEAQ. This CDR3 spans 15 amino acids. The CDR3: CASSAYKGQDYGYTF. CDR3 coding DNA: TGTGCCAGCAGCGCATACAAGGGGCAGGACTATGGCTACACCTTC.

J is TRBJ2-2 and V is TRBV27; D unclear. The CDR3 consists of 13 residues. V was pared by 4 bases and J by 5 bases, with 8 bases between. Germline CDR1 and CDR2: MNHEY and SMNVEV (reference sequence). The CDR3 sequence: CASSYLGTGELFF. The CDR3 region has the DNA TGTGCCAGCAGTTACCTCGGGACCGGGGAGCTGTTTTTT.

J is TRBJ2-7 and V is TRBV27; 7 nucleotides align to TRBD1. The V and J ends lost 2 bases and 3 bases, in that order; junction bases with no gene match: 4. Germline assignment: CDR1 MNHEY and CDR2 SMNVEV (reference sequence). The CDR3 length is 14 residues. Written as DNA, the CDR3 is TGTGCCAGCAGTTTAGCCAGGGGGATCTACGAGCAGTACTTC. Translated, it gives CASSLARGIYEQYF.

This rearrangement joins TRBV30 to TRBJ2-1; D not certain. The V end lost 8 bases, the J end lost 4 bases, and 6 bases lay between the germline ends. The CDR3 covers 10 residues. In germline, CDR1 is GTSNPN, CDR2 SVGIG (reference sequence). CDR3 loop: CAGGYNEQFF. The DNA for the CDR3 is TGTGCCGGTGGGTACAATGAGCAGTTCTTC.

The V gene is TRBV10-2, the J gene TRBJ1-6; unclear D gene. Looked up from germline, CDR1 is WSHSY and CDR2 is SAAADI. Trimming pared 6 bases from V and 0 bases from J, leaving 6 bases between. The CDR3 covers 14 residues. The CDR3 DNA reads TGCGCCAGCAGAGGCAGCTCCTATAATTCACCCCTCCACTTT. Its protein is CASRGSSYNSPLHF.

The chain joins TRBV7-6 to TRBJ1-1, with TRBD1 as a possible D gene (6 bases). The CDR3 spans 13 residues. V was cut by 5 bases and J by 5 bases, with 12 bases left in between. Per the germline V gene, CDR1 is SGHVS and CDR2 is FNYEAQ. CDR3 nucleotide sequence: TGTGCCAGCAGCCCCGGGGGCGGAACTGAAGCTTTCTTT. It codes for CASSPGGGTEAFF.

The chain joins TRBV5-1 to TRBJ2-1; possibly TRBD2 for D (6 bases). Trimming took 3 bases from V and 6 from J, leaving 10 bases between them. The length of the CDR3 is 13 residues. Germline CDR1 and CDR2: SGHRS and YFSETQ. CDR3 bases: TGCGCCAGCAGCTACGGCGGGGTCAATGAGCAGTTCTTC. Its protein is CASSYGGVNEQFF. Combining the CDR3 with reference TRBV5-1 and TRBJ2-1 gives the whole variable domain KAGVTQTPRYLIKTRGQQVTLSCSPISGHRSVSWYQQTPGQGLQFLFEYFSETQRNKGNFPGRFSGRQFSNSRSEMNVSTLELGDSALYLCASSYGGVNEQFFGPGTRLTVL.

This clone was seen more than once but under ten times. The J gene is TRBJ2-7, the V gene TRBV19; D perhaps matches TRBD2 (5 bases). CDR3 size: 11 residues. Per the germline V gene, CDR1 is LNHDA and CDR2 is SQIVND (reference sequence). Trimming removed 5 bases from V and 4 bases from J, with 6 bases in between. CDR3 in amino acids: CASSPGYEQYF. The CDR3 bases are TGTGCCAGTAGTCCGGGGTACGAGCAGTACTTC.

CDR3 sequence: CASSSSGGGLWVGNQPQHF. Written as DNA, the CDR3 is TGTGCCAGCAGTTCCTCCGGGGGGGGGTTGTGGGTCGGCAATCAGCCCCAGCATTTT. This rearrangement joins TRBV27 to TRBJ1-5; a weak D match, TRBD1 (5 bases). The V gene lost 4 bases and the J gene lost 2 bases, with 24 bases spanning the gap. The CDR3 is 19 residues long. The germline gives CDR1 MNHEY, CDR2 SMNVEV (reference sequence).

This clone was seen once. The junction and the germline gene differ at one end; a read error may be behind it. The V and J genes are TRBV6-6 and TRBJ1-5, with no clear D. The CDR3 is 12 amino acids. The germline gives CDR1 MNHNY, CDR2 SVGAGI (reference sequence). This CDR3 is CAFSIGDSPRHF. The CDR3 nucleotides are TGTGCCTTTTCTATTGGGGATTCTCCCCGGCATTTT.

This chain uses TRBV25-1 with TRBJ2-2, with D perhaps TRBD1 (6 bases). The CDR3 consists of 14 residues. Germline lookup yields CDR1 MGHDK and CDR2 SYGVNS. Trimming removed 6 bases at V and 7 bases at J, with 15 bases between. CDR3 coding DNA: TGTGCCAGCAGAAGGCAGGGGCTTTACGGGGAGCTGTTTTTT. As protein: CASRRQGLYGELFF. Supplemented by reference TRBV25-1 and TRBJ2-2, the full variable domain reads EADIYQTPRYLVIGTGKKITLECSQTMGHDKMYWYQQDPGMELHLIHYSYGVNSTEKGDLSSESTVSRIRTEHFPLTLESARPSHTSQYLCASRRQGLYGELFFGEGSRLTVL.

As DNA, the CDR3 is TGCGCCAGCAGCCAAGATGCCAATAACTATGGCTACACCTTC. The encoded protein is CASSQDANNYGYTF. The rearrangement joins TRBV4-3 to TRBJ1-2; D not certain. Deletions cut 0 bases from V and 1 base from J, with 6 bases between. From germline, CDR1 is LGHNA and CDR2 YSLEER. The CDR3 runs to 14 residues.

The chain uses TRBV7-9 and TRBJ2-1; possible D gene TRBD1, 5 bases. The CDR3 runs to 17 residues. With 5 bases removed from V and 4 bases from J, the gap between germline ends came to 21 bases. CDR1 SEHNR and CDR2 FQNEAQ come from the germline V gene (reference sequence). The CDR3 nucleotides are TGTGCCAGCAGCCCACGGATGGGGCCTCCTTTATACAATGAGCAGTTCTTC. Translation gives CASSPRMGPPLYNEQFF.